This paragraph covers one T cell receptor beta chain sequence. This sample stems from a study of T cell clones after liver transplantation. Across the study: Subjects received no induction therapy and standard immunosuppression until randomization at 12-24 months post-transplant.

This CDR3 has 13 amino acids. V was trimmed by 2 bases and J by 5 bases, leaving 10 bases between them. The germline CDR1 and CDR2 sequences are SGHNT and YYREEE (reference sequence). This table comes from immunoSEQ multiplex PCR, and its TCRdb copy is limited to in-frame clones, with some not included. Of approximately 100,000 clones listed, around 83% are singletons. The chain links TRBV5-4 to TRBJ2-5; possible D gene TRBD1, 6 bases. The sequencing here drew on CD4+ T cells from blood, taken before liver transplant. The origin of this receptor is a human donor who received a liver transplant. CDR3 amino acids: CASSLQGGETQYF. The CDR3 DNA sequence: TGTGCCAGCAGCTTACAGGGTGGGGAGACCCAGTACTTC.